The sequence of this T cell receptor (beta chain) was determined in a study of blood T cell repertoires in COVID-19. Generated by immunoSEQ multiplex PCR, the TCRdb table keeps only in-frame clones and is missing some. The data hold 400,000 to 550,000 clones, with 80% to 90% observed a single time. Deletions cut 8 bases from V and 3 bases from J, with 20 bases between. CDR3 size: 15 residues. Looked up from germline, CDR1 is MNHEY and CDR2 is SMNVEV (reference sequence). This clone was detected once. Sequencing input: peripheral blood. This chain connects TRBV27 to TRBJ2-7; D remains ambiguous. The receptor comes from a woman in her twenties or thirties with acute or convalescent COVID-19. CDR3 amino acids: CASALVVGSIYEQYF. Here the CDR3 DNA reads TGTGCCAGCGCCCTAGTGGTAGGCAGCATCTACGAGCAGTACTTC.